The TCR beta chain under discussion was sequenced for a study of CD8+CD57+ T cells in acquired aplastic anemia. Germline lookup yields CDR1 SEHNR and CDR2 FQNEAQ (reference sequence). The V end lost 1 base, the J end lost 5 bases, and 14 bases lay between the germline ends. This CDR3 has 15 amino acids. In the case of this clonotype: The antigen remains unidentified. It may be a read error: a sequence one base away is much more abundant.

For CDR3 and TCR beta VDJ profiling, genomic DNA was the template used. TCRdb reanalysed the reads using MiXCR and keeps one entry per CDR3 protein. The sample includes 150,000 to 200,000 distinct CDR3 sequences, roughly 48% of them seen just once. Broader study findings: In common between the patients and the controls were around 29 CD8+ CDR3 sequences.

All patients picked for sequencing had shown, by flow cytometry, an expansion of CD8+CD57+ cells. This sequence joins TRBV7-9 and TRBJ1-1, with unresolved D. What was sequenced was sorted CD4+, CD8+, or CD8+CD57+ T cells (not recorded which) from PBMCs. This clonotype originated in a human donor with aplastic anemia. The CDR3 region has the DNA TGTGCCAGCAGCTTAGGAGCCGCGGGCGAGACTGAAGCTTTCTTT. Translating it yields CASSLGAAGETEAFF. The entire variable domain, with the rest obtained from reference TRBV7-9 and TRBJ1-1, is as follows: DTGVSQNPRHKITKRGQNVTFRCDPISEHNRLYWYRQTLGQGPEFLTYFQNEAQLEKSRLLSDRFSAERPKGSFSTLEIQRTEQGDSAMYLCASSLGAAGETEAFFGQGTRLTVV.